The next 32 T cell receptor beta chains were all read from a single sample in a study of cytomegalovirus exposure and HLA in healthy donors. The study ran its PCR with 60 Vbeta and 13 Jbeta primers. The table came from immunoSEQ multiplex PCR; TCRdb's copy has only in-frame clones and leaves some out. The repertoire holds about 200,000 clones, about 76% seen once, with approximately 0.4% in the top ten. The specimen was PBMCs. These receptors all stem from a male donor in good health and CMV-seropositive.

The chain combines TRBV27 with TRBJ1-1, with D hard to call. CDR1 MNHEY and CDR2 SMNVEV come from the germline V gene (reference sequence). Deletions cut 4 bases from V and 6 bases from J, with 15 bases between. This CDR3 has 14 amino acids. The CDR3 coding sequence is TGTGCCAGCAGTTCTAACCTGGTGGGCGCTGAAGCTTTCTTT. Translating it yields CASSSNLVGAEAFF.

The chain links TRBV4-1 to TRBJ2-5; TRBD2 is a possible D gene (6 bases). V lost 3 bases to trimming and J lost 4 bases, with 15 bases between them. Germline V CDR1 and CDR2: MGHRA, YSYEKL. The CDR3 extends over 15 amino acids. This CDR3 is CASSQVTSLTETQYF. The CDR3 coding sequence is TGCGCCAGCAGCCAGGTGACTAGTTTGACAGAGACCCAGTACTTC.

This chain links TRBV5-6 with TRBJ2-5; 14 bases line up with TRBD2. CDR3 length equals 17 residues. Germline loops: CDR1 SGHDT, CDR2 YYEEEE. Trimming at V came to 0 bases and at J to 5 bases, leaving 6 bases not matched to a gene. The CDR3 reads CASSLGLAGGRSETQYF. The CDR3 DNA reads TGTGCCAGCAGCTTGGGACTAGCGGGGGGGCGATCGGAGACCCAGTACTTC.

J is TRBJ2-1 and V is TRBV6-5; 7 bases map to TRBD1. Germline V gives CDR1 MNHEY, CDR2 SVGAGI. V was pared by 4 bases and J by 6 bases, with 12 bases of the junction left unmatched. The CDR3 loop spans 16 amino acids. In nucleotides, the CDR3 is TGTGCCAGCAGTTCCCGGACAGGCTCTAGGCCCAATGAGCAGTTCTTC. This gives the protein CASSSRTGSRPNEQFF.

The chain links TRBV5-1 to TRBJ2-1; TRBD1 aligns across 7 bases. The J segment lost 4 bases and the V segment lost 0 bases, leaving 4 bases of the junction unmatched. This CDR3 has 15 amino acids. The V gene's germline CDR1 is SGHRS and CDR2 YFSETQ. The CDR3 loop reads CASSLEGAPYNEQFF. CDR3 DNA: TGCGCCAGCAGCTTGGAGGGGGCCCCTTACAATGAGCAGTTCTTC.

The chain joins TRBV4-2 to TRBJ2-7; 7 nucleotides match TRBD2. This CDR3 is built from 14 residues. Losses at the gene ends were 3 bases for V and 4 bases for J; bases not matched to a gene: 6. The V gene's germline CDR1 is LGHNA and CDR2 YNFKEQ. The CDR3 DNA sequence: TGTGCCAGCAGCCAGGCGGGAGCTAAGTACGAGCAGTACTTC. Its protein is CASSQAGAKYEQYF.

The rearrangement links TRBV7-2 to TRBJ2-7; 7 positions match TRBD1. The CDR3 contains 16 residues. J was trimmed by 6 bases and V by 5 bases; bases with no gene match: 16. The germline V gene encodes CDR1 SGHTA and CDR2 FQGNSA. The CDR3 spells CASSTNPTGAGAEQYF. The CDR3 DNA reads TGTGCCAGCAGCACGAACCCCACAGGGGCTGGGGCCGAGCAGTACTTC.

The J gene is TRBJ2-2, the V gene TRBV5-4, with 10 bases that match TRBD2. The germline V gene encodes CDR1 SGHNT and CDR2 YYREEE (reference sequence). Trimming at V came to 5 bases and at J to 7 bases, leaving 8 bases not matched to a gene. CDR3 length equals 15 residues. The CDR3 bases are TGTGCCAGCAGGTCAAGCGGGGGGGATATCGGGGAGCTGTTTTTT. It encodes CASRSSGGDIGELFF.

CDR3 residues: CASRLPGTRSAYGELFF. Here the CDR3 DNA reads TGTGCCAGCAGGCTTCCTGGGACTAGATCGGCTTACGGGGAGCTGTTTTTT. The chain employs TRBV28 and TRBJ2-2; 8 positions agree with TRBD2. V lost 6 bases to trimming and J lost 7 bases; unmatched junction nucleotides: 16. The CDR3 has 17 amino acids. The germline V gene has CDR1 MDHEN and CDR2 SYDVKM.

The genes are TRBV27 and TRBJ1-5; D ambiguous. CDR1 and CDR2 from the germline V gene are MNHEY and SMNVEV (reference sequence). The CDR3 extends over 15 amino acids. Trimming took 2 bases from V and 6 from J, leaving 14 bases between them. CDR3 amino acids: CASSLESRSAQPQHF. CDR3 in DNA: TGTGCCAGCAGTTTAGAATCGAGGTCGGCTCAGCCCCAGCATTTT.

The chain is built from TRBV27 and TRBJ1-2; 8 bases map to TRBD1. There are 15 residues in the CDR3. V shed 6 bases, J shed 2 bases, and the junction held 8 bases outside the gene matches. Per the germline V gene, CDR1 is MNHEY and CDR2 is SMNVEV (reference sequence). The CDR3 nucleotides read TGTGCCAGCAGACCTTTGGACAGGGACAACTATGGCTACACCTTC. As protein: CASRPLDRDNYGYTF.

The gene calls are TRBV5-8 and TRBJ2-1, with 8 bases aligning to TRBD1. V shed 9 bases, J shed 9 bases, and the junction held 11 bases outside the gene matches. This CDR3 is built from 13 residues. The V gene's germline CDR1 is SGHTS and CDR2 YDEGEE. The CDR3, as DNA: TGTGCCACGACCCTGACAGGGGTCCTTGAGCAGTTCTTC. Amino acid sequence: CATTLTGVLEQFF.

J is TRBJ2-7 and V is TRBV5-6; TRBD1 aligns across 10 bases. Germline loops: CDR1 SGHDT, CDR2 YYEEEE. Trimming cost V 4 bases and J 4 bases; bases outside gene matches: 11. The CDR3 covers 16 residues. The CDR3 here is CASSGPGQGIIYEQYF. The CDR3 nucleotides are TGTGCCAGCAGCGGCCCGGGACAGGGGATCATATACGAGCAGTACTTC.

This clone was counted a single time. Here the CDR3 DNA reads TGTGCCAGCAGCTTAGAGGGAGACAGGGCCTATGGCTACACCTTC. Protein sequence: CASSLEGDRAYGYTF. The chain is built from TRBV7-9 and TRBJ1-2, with 7 bases that match TRBD1. V shed 1 base and J 4 bases; nucleotides not matched to a gene: 6. This CDR3 contains 15 residues. The V gene's germline CDR1 is SEHNR and CDR2 FQNEAQ (reference sequence).

The rearrangement links TRBV7-9 to TRBJ2-7, with TRBD1 identical over 9 bases. The trim removed 1 base at V and 6 bases at J, leaving 7 bases unmatched. This CDR3 is 15 amino acids long. The germline V gene has CDR1 SEHNR and CDR2 FQNEAQ (reference sequence). Here the CDR3 reads CASSLVGTGFSEQYF. CDR3 nucleotide sequence: TGTGCCAGCAGCTTAGTAGGGACAGGGTTCTCCGAGCAGTACTTC.

The gene calls are TRBV5-1 and TRBJ1-2; a weak D match, TRBD1 (6 bases). This CDR3 has 15 residues. Germline V gene lookup returns CDR1 SGHRS and CDR2 YFSETQ. Trimming stripped 1 base from V and 4 bases from J, with 14 bases between. CDR3 bases: TGCGCCAGCAGCTTGACCCTCAGCAGGGGCTATGGCTACACCTTC. Encoded protein: CASSLTLSRGYGYTF.

Here the CDR3 reads CARLDKAHQPQHF. CDR3 in DNA: TGCGCCAGATTAGACAAGGCCCATCAGCCCCAGCATTTT. The chain couples TRBV23-1 to TRBJ1-5; D gene unclear. TRBV23-1 falls under the ORF class, with uncertain function. The V gene lost 9 bases and the J gene lost 5 bases, with 14 bases spanning the gap. The CDR3 is made up of 13 amino acids.

V usage is TRBV10-1 and J usage is TRBJ2-7; tentative D call: TRBD1 (6 bases). This CDR3 has 13 residues. The germline CDR1 and CDR2 sequences are WNHNN and SYGVQD (reference sequence). Between the trimmed V and J ends, which lost 5 bases and 8 bases, there was a span of 16 bases. CDR3 DNA: TGCGCCAGCAGTTACCGGGACAATCTCCAGCAGTACTTC. It is translated as CASSYRDNLQQYF.

The rearrangement joins TRBV7-2 to TRBJ2-7, with 7 bases lining up with TRBD1. V was clipped by 8 bases and J by 2 bases; unmatched bases: 6. This CDR3 spans 13 amino acids. Germline CDR1 SGHTA, CDR2 FQGNSA. The CDR3 sequence is CASLPQGTYEQYF. The CDR3 nucleotides are TGTGCCAGCTTACCACAGGGGACCTACGAGCAGTACTTC. Looking up the rest from reference TRBV7-2 and TRBJ2-7 gives the full variable domain: GAGVSQSPSNKVTEKGKDVELRCDPISGHTALYWYRQSLGQGLEFLIYFQGNSAPDKSGLPSDRFSAERTGGSVSTLTIQRTQQEDSAVYLCASLPQGTYEQYFGPGTRLTVT.

V gene TRBV7-3 combines with J gene TRBJ2-3; D is perhaps TRBD2 (5 bases). The germline CDR1 and CDR2 sequences are SGHTA and FQGTGA. V was pared by 5 bases and J by 6 bases, with 12 bases between. The CDR3 has 13 residues. The CDR3 loop is CASSRTLLDTQYF. CDR3 in DNA: TGTGCCAGCAGCCGGACTCTCTTGGATACGCAGTATTTT.

V is TRBV5-4 and J is TRBJ2-5; the D is unclear. Germline V gene sequence: CDR1 SGHNT, CDR2 YYREEE (reference sequence). Between the trimmed V and J ends, which lost 7 bases and 4 bases, there was a span of 8 bases. This CDR3 is built from 11 residues. DNA for the CDR3: TGTGCCAGCGGAGTGGGAGAGACCCAGTACTTC. Protein: CASGVGETQYF.

The chain couples TRBV6-6 to TRBJ2-1; a weak D match, TRBD2 (6 bases). Looked up from germline, CDR1 is MNHNY and CDR2 is SVGAGI (reference sequence). The CDR3 extends over 14 amino acids. The V end lost 7 bases, the J end lost 8 bases, and 18 bases lay between the germline ends. CDR3 nucleotides: TGTGCCAGCACACCCTGGTATAGCGGCCATGAGCAGTTCTTC. This translates into CASTPWYSGHEQFF.

The chain is built from TRBV7-2 and TRBJ2-7; 11 bases are shared with TRBD2. Germline CDR1 and CDR2: SGHTA and FQGNSA. The trim removed 1 base at V and 6 bases at J, leaving 8 bases unmatched. The CDR3 sequence is 16 residues long. CDR3 in amino acids: CASSLGLAGTTLEQYF. CDR3 in DNA: TGTGCCAGCAGCTTAGGACTAGCGGGAACCACCCTCGAGCAGTACTTC.

The chain is built from TRBV5-5 and TRBJ1-1; TRBD1 matches at 8 bases. This CDR3 is built from 18 residues. CDR1 is SGHKS, CDR2 YYEKEE, per germline (reference sequence). Unmatched junction bases numbered 17, after V lost 4 bases and J lost 3 bases. Written as DNA, the CDR3 is TGTGCCAGCAGCCTACGCACCAGACAGGGGTTAGGGGACACTGAAGCTTTCTTT. It is translated as CASSLRTRQGLGDTEAFF.

The chain links TRBV19 to TRBJ2-7, with TRBD1 identical over 11 bases. Trimming at V came to 7 bases and at J to 7 bases, leaving 9 bases not matched to a gene. CDR1 LNHDA and CDR2 SQIVND come from the germline V gene (reference sequence). This CDR3 spans 14 amino acids. The CDR3 bases are TGTGCCAGTAAAAGAGGACAGGGGGCGGGTGAGCAGTACTTC. The encoded protein is CASKRGQGAGEQYF.

The rearrangement uses TRBV4-3 and TRBJ2-3, with D possibly matching TRBD1 (5 bases). Trimming shortened V by 3 bases and J by 1 base, and 8 bases separated the two germline ends. The V gene's germline CDR1 is LGHNA and CDR2 YSLEER. The CDR3 contains 14 residues. The CDR3 here is CASSQGLGTDTQYF. The CDR3 region has the DNA TGCGCCAGCAGCCAGGGGCTTGGCACAGATACGCAGTATTTT.

This rearrangement joins TRBV4-1 to TRBJ2-3; the D gene is possibly TRBD2 (5 bases). The V gene lost 1 base and the J gene lost 0 bases, with 11 bases spanning the gap. The CDR3 consists of 16 residues. Per the germline V gene, CDR1 is MGHRA and CDR2 is YSYEKL. The CDR3 DNA reads as TGCGCCAGCAGCCAAGGGATTCGCGGGAGCACAGATACGCAGTATTTT. This encodes CASSQGIRGSTDTQYF.

The chain combines TRBV30 with TRBJ1-3, with 9 positions matching TRBD1. Per germline, CDR1 GTSNPN and CDR2 SVGIG (reference sequence). J gave up 2 bases and V 2 bases, and 4 bases lay outside the gene matches. The CDR3 has 15 residues. This chain's CDR3 is CAWSRDRVTGNTIYF. CDR3 nucleotides: TGTGCCTGGAGTAGGGACAGGGTCACTGGAAACACCATATATTTT.

This chain connects TRBV9 to TRBJ2-2; D possibly corresponds to TRBD2 (6 bases). CDR3 length: 14 residues. V lost 0 bases, J lost 6 bases, and 9 bases lay in between. Germline V lookup: CDR1 SGDLS, CDR2 YYNGEE. The CDR3 here is CASSVGTTPGELFF. In DNA, the CDR3 is TGTGCCAGCAGCGTAGGGACTACCCCCGGGGAGCTGTTTTTT.

As to this clone: The junction does not match germline at one end; this may be a read error. The V gene is TRBV7-7, the J gene TRBJ2-3; 12 bases match TRBD2. Germline loops: CDR1 SSHAT, CDR2 FNYEAQ (reference sequence). The CDR3 extends over 16 amino acids. The CDR3 loop is CASSAGLAGFTDTQYF. The CDR3 nucleotides are TGTGCTAGCAGCGCCGGACTAGCGGGGTTCACAGATACGCAGTATTTT.

This clone was seen more than once but under ten times. The CDR3, as DNA: TGTGCCTGGAGTGTAGAAGCGATTTCAACTAATGAAAAACTGTTTTTT. It is translated as CAWSVEAISTNEKLFF. The chain recombines TRBV30 with TRBJ1-4; D not certain. This CDR3 contains 16 residues. V shed 0 bases and J shed 0 bases, with 11 bases lying between them. Germline lookup yields CDR1 GTSNPN and CDR2 SVGIG (reference sequence).

This chain joins TRBV9 and TRBJ1-4; tentative D call: TRBD1 (6 bases). Germline CDR1 and CDR2: SGDLS and YYNGEE. Trimming took 4 bases from V and 5 from J, leaving 15 bases between them. CDR3 length: 15 amino acids. CDR3 region: CASSFSQGGNEKLFF. The CDR3 DNA follows: TGTGCCAGCAGCTTCTCACAGGGCGGGAATGAAAAACTGTTTTTT.